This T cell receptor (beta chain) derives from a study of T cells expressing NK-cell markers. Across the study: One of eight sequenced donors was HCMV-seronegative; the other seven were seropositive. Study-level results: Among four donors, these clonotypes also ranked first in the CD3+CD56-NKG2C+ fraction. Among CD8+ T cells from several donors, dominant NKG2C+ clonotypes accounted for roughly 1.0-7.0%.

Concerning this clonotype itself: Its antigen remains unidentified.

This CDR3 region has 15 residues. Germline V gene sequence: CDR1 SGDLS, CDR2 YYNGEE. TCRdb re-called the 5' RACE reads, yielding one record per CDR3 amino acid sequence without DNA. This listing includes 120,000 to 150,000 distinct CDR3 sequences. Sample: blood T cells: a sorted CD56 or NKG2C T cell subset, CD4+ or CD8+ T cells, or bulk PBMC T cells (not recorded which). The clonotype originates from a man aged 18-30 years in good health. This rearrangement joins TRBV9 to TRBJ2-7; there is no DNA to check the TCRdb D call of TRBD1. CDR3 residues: CASSRTGTVSYEQYF.